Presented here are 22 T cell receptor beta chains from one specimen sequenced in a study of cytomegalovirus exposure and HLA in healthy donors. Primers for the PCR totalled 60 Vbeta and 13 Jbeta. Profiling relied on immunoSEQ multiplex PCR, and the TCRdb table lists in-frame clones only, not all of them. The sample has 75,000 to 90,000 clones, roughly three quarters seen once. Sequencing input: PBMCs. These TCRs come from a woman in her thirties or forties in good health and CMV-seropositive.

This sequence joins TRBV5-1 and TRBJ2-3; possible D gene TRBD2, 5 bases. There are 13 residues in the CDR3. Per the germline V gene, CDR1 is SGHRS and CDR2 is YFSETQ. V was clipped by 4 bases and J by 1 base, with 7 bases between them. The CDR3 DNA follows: TGCGCCAGCAGCCCCGGGGGCACAGATACGCAGTATTTT. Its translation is CASSPGGTDTQYF.

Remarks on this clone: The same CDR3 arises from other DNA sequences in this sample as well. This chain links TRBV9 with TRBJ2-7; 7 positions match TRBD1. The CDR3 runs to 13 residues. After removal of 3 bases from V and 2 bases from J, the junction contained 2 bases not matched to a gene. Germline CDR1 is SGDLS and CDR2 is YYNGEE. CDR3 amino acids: CASSGQGAYEQYF. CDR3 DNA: TGTGCCAGCAGCGGACAGGGAGCCTACGAGCAGTACTTC.

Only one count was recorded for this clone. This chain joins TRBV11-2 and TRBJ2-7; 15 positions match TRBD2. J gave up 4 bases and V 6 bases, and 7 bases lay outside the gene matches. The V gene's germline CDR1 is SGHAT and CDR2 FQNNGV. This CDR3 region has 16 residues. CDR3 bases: TGTGCCAGCAGAGGACTAGCGGGGGGGCCTCTATACGAGCAGTACTTC. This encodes CASRGLAGGPLYEQYF.

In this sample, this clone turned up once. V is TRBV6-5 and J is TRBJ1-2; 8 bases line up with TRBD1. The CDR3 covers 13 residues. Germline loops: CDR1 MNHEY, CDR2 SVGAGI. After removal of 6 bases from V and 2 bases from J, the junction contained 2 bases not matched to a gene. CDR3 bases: TGTGCCAGCAGCAGGGACAGGAACTATGGCTACACCTTC. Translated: CASSRDRNYGYTF.

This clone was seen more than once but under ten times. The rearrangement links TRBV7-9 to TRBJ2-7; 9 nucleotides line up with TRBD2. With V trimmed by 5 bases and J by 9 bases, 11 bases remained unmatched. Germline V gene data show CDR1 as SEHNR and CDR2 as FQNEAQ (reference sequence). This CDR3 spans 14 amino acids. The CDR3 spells CASSVAGGRAAQYF. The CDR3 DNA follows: TGTGCCAGCAGCGTCGCGGGCGGGAGGGCGGCGCAGTACTTC.

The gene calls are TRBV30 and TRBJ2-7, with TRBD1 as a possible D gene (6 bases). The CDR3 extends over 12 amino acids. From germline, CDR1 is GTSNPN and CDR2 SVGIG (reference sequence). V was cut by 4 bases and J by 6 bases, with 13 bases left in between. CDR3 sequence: CAWNRATIEQYF. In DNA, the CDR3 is TGTGCCTGGAACAGGGCTACCATCGAGCAGTACTTC.

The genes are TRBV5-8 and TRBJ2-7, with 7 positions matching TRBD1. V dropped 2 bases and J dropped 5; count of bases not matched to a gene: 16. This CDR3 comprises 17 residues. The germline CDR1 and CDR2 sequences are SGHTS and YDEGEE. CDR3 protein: CASSFLIARDRGHEQYF. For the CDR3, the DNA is TGTGCCAGCAGCTTCCTAATAGCCCGGGACAGAGGCCACGAGCAGTACTTC.

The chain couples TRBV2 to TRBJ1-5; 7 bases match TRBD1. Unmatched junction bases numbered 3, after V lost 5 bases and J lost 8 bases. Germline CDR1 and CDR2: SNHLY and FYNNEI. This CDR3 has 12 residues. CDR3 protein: CASSSRGEPQHF. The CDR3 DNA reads TGTGCCAGCAGTTCCAGGGGGGAGCCCCAGCATTTT.

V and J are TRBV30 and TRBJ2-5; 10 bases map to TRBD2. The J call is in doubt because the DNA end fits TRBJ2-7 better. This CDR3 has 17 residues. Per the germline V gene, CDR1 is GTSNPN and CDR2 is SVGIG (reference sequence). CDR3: CAWSAPTPGLAPYEQYF. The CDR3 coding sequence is TGTGCCTGGAGTGCGCCCACTCCGGGACTAGCGCCCTACGAGCAGTACTTC.

DNA for the CDR3: TGCAGCGTTGTGGGCGGGGGTGAGACCCAGTACTTC. Translation: CSVVGGGETQYF. This chain joins TRBV29-1 and TRBJ2-5; 7 nucleotides agree with TRBD2. From germline, CDR1 is SQVTM and CDR2 ANQGSEA. The V gene end was trimmed by 4 bases and the J gene end by 5 bases; junction bases not matched to a gene: 4. This CDR3 spans 12 amino acids. Using reference TRBV29-1 and TRBJ2-5 for the parts outside the CDR3, the full variable domain is SAVISQKPSRDICQRGTSLTIQCQVDSQVTMMFWYRQQPGQSLTLIATANQGSEATYESGFVIDKFPISRPNLTFSTLTVSNMSPEDSSIYLCSVVGGGETQYFGPGTRLLVL.

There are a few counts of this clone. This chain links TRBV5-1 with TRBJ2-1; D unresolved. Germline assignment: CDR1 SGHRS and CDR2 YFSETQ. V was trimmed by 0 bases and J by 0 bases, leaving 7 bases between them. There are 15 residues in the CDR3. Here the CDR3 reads CASSLDLSSYNEQFF. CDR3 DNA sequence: TGCGCCAGCAGCTTGGACCTTAGCTCCTACAATGAGCAGTTCTTC.

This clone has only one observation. The CDR3 DNA is TGCGCCAGCAGCCAAGGCACGGGGGCGGGAGCCGGCCACAATGAGCAGTTCTTC. Protein: CASSQGTGAGAGHNEQFF. The V call is TRBV4-1, the J call TRBJ2-1, with a weak D call TRBD2 (7 bases). The length of the CDR3 is 18 residues. Per the germline V gene, CDR1 is MGHRA and CDR2 is YSYEKL. V lost 1 base and J lost 5, with 21 bases in between.

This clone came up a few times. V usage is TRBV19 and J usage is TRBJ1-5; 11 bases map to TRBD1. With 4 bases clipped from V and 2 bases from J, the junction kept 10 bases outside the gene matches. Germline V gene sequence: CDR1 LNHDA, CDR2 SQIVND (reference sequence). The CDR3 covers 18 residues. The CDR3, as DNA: TGTGCCAGTAGTAGTATTAGGACAGGGGGCAAGGGCAATCAGCCCCAGCATTTT. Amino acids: CASSSIRTGGKGNQPQHF.

CDR3 bases: TGTGCCAGCAGGCAGTCTCACACTGAAGCTTTCTTT. It specifies CASRQSHTEAFF. The chain uses TRBV6-1 and TRBJ1-1; no clear D. Deletions cut 6 bases from V and 3 bases from J, with 8 bases between. Per the germline V gene, CDR1 is MNHNS and CDR2 is SASEGT. This CDR3 is 12 amino acids long.

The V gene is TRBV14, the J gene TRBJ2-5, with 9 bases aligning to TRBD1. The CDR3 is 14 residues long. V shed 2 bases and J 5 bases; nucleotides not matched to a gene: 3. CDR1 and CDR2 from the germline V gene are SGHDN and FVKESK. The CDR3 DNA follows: TGTGCCAGCAGCCAAAACAGGGGGCAGGAGACCCAGTACTTC. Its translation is CASSQNRGQETQYF.

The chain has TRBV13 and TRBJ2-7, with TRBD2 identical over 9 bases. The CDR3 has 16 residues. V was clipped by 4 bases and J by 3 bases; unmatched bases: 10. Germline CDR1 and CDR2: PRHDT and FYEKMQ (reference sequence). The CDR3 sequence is CASSSDGSGSNYEQYF. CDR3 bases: TGTGCCAGCAGCTCAGATGGTAGCGGGAGTAACTACGAGCAGTACTTC.

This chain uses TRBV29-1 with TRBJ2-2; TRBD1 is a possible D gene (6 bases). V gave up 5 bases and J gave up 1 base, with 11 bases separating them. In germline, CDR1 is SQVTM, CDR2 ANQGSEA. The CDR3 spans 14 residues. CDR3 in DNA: TGCAGCGTTCGGGACACAAAGAACACCGGGGAGCTGTTTTTT. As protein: CSVRDTKNTGELFF.

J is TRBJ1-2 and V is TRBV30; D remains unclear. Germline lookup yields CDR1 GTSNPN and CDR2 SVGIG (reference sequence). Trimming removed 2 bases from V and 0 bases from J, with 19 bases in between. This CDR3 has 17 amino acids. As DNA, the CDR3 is TGTGCCTGGAGTCGATTGCCGACGATCGGGGCTAACTATGGCTACACCTTC. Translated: CAWSRLPTIGANYGYTF.

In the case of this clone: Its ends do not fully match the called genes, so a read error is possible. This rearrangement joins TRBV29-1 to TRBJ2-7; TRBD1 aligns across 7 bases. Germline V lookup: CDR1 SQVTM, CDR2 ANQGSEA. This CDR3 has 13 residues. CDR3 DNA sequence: TGCAGCGTTGAAGACCGACAGGGTTACGCGCAGTACTTC. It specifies CSVEDRQGYAQYF.

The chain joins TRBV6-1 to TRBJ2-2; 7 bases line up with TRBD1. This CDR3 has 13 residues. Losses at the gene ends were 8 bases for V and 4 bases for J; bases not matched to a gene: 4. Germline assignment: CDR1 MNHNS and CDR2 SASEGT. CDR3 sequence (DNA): TGTGCCAGCGGGACAGATGCCACCGGGGAGCTGTTTTTT. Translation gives CASGTDATGELFF.

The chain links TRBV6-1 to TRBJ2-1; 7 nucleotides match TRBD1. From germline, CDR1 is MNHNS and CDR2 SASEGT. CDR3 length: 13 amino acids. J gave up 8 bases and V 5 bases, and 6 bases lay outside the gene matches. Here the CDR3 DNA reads TGTGCCAGCAGTCGTACAGGGGTGGATGAGCAGTTCTTC. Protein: CASSRTGVDEQFF.

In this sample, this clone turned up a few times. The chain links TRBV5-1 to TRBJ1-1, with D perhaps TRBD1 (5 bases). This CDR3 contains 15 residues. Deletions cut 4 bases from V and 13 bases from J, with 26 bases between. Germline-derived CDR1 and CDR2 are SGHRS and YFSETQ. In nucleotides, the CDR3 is TGCGCCAGCAGCCCCGGGGCGGGAGATGCCGAAAAAGTTTTCTTT. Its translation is CASSPGAGDAEKVFF.